This T cell receptor beta chain emerged from a study of CD8+ T cells in alopecia areata. This CDR3 contains 15 residues. Trimming removed 4 bases at V and 6 bases at J, with 18 bases between. CDR1 is SGHDT and CDR2 is YYEEEE in the germline V gene. Following extraction, RNA underwent reverse transcription to cDNA, which served as the sequencing template. Only in-frame clones appear in the TCRdb table, and some are missing; sequencing was by immunoSEQ multiplex PCR. The table records 250,000 to 300,000 clones, 55% to 75% of them present only once. This clone was observed a few times. As yet, its antigen is unknown. Whole-study results and caveats: Uncertain still, given a single nonresponder, is whether baseline CD8+ expansion links to response.

Regarding treatment: oral pan-JAK inhibitor, 5-10 mg twice daily. Lesional scalp punch biopsies and peripheral blood came from alopecia areata patients. The V call is TRBV5-6, the J call TRBJ2-3; D unresolved. The receptor's source is a human donor with alopecia areata. The sequenced sample was CD4+ T cells sorted from blood, obtained at week 24, from a patient treated with tofacitinib. CDR3 DNA sequence: TGTGCCAGCAGCCCAACTGGACGGACCGGGGATACGCAGTATTTT. As protein: CASSPTGRTGDTQYF.